A single sample is the source of the 5 T cell receptor beta chains below, sequenced in a study of T cells after posttransplantation cyclophosphamide. This table comes from immunoSEQ multiplex PCR, and its TCRdb copy is limited to in-frame clones, with some not included. This sample has 20,000 to 25,000 clones, with approximately 73% found just once. Sequencing was performed on memory CD4+ T cells sorted from PBMCs. The receptors originated from a woman aged 55 to 70 in good health, CMV-negative, and a related stem cell transplant donor.

The chain joins TRBV19 to TRBJ1-2; D not resolved. Germline V CDR1 and CDR2: LNHDA, SQIVND (reference sequence). Trimming shortened V by 7 bases and J by 7 bases, and 16 bases separated the two germline ends. The CDR3 runs 13 residues. CDR3 protein: CASTTVMNGGYTF. CDR3 DNA: TGTGCCAGTACCACAGTAATGAACGGTGGCTACACCTTC.

J is TRBJ2-2 and V is TRBV5-4, with unresolved D. With 3 bases removed from V and 1 base from J, the gap between germline ends came to 7 bases. Germline-derived CDR1 and CDR2 are SGHNT and YYREEE (reference sequence). This CDR3 region has 14 residues. Here the CDR3 reads CASSSVGNTGELFF. In DNA form, the CDR3 reads TGTGCCAGCAGCTCTGTCGGGAACACCGGGGAGCTGTTTTTT. Full variable domain (outside the CDR3, taken from reference TRBV5-4 and TRBJ2-2): ETGVTQSPTHLIKTRGQQVTLRCSSQSGHNTVSWYQQALGQGPQFIFQYYREEENGRGNFPPRFSGLQFPNYSSELNVNALELDDSALYLCASSSVGNTGELFFGEGSRLTVL.

This clone was seen only once. This chain connects TRBV19 to TRBJ2-7; weak D call: TRBD2 (5 bases). Between the trimmed V and J ends, which lost 10 bases and 4 bases, there was a span of 20 bases. Per the germline V gene, CDR1 is LNHDA and CDR2 is SQIVND (reference sequence). The CDR3 covers 14 residues. The DNA of the CDR3 is TGTGCCACAAAGCGATCCCGGGAATCGTACGAGCAGTACTTC. Amino acids: CATKRSRESYEQYF.

The J gene is TRBJ2-3, the V gene TRBV18; 9 bases fit TRBD2. Trimming at V came to 0 bases and at J to 6 bases, leaving 4 bases not matched to a gene. Germline V gives CDR1 KGHSH, CDR2 LQKENI. The length of the CDR3 is 15 residues. The CDR3 region has the DNA TGTGCCAGCTCACCACCTAGCGGGGGTAGGGATACGCAGTATTTT. This codes for CASSPPSGGRDTQYF.

The chain joins TRBV27 to TRBJ1-6; 10 bases are a match to TRBD1. Unmatched junction bases numbered 9, after V lost 5 bases and J lost 14 bases. Germline V gives CDR1 MNHEY, CDR2 SMNVEV (reference sequence). The CDR3 spans 14 residues. The CDR3 sequence: CASSSGTGALSLHF. The CDR3 nucleotides are TGTGCCAGCAGTAGCGGGACAGGGGCTCTGTCCCTCCACTTT.